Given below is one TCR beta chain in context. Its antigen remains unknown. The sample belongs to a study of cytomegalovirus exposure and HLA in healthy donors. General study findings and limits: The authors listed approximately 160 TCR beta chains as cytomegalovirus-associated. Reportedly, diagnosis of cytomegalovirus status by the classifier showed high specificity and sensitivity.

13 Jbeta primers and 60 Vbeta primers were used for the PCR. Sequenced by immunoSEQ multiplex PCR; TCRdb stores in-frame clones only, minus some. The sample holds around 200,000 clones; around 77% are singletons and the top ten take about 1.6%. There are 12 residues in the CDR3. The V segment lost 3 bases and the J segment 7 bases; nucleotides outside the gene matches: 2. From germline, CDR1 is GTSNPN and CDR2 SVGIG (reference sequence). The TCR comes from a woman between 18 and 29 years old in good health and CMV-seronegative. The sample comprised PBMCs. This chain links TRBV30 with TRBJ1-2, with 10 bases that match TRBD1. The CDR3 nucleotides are TGTGCCTGGAGGGGGGACAGGGGTGGCTACACCTTC. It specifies CAWRGDRGGYTF.